This TCR beta chain is drawn from a study of a mutant IDH1 vaccine in newly diagnosed glioma. About the research overall: Earlier treatment was radiotherapy, temozolomide, or both, with most getting both. Visit timing is recorded as week 35 for V12 and week 47 for V13. Regarding the study as a whole: There were vaccine-induced immune responses in around 94% of the patients.

The time point is: week 47, end of study. Doses comprised 300 ug of mutant IDH1 20-mer peptide each, plus topical imiquimod. TCRdb's table, derived via immunoSEQ multiplex PCR, lists solely in-frame clones and lacks some. The repertoire holds about 94,000 clones, with just under 90% as singletons. The CDR3 is made up of 15 amino acids. The germline V gene encodes CDR1 SNHLY and CDR2 FYNNEI. The V segment lost 6 bases and the J segment 4 bases; nucleotides outside the gene matches: 4. This clone was found once. Its specificity is not known. The sample here was PBMCs, taken from a glioma patient whose treatment included an IDH1 peptide vaccine. This TCR was recovered from a woman aged 45 to 65 with glioma. The chain combines TRBV2 with TRBJ2-3; TRBD2 aligns across 13 bases. The CDR3 nucleotides are TGTGCCAGCAGGAGGACTAGCGGGAGCTCAGATACGCAGTATTTT. The encoded protein is CASRRTSGSSDTQYF.